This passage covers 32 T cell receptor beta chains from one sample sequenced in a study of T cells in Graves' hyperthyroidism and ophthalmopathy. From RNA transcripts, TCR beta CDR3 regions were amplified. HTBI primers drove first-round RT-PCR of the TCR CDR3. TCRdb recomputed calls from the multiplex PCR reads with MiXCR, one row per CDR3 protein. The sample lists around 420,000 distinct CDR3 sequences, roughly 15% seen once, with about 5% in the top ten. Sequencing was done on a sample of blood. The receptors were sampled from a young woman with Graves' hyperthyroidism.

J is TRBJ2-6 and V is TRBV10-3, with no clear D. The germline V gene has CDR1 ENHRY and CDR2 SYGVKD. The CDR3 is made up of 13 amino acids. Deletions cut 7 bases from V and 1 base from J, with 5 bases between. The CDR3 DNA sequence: TGTGCCATCAAGGCGTCTGGGGCCAACGTCCTGACTTTC. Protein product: CAIKASGANVLTF.

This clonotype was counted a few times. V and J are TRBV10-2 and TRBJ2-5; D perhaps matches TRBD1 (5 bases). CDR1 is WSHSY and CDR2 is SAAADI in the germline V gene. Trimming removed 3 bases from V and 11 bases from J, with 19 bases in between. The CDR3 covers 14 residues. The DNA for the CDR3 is TGCGCCAGCAGTGAACAAAACGCGAGGACACTTCAGTACTTC. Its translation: CASSEQNARTLQYF.

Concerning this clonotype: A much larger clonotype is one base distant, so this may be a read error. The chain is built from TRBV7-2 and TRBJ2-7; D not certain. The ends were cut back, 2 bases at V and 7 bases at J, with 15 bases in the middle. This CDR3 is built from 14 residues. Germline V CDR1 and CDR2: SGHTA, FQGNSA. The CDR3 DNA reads TGTGCCAGCAGCTTAAGGCACAGTGGGGTTGAGCAGTACTTC. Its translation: CASSLRHSGVEQYF.

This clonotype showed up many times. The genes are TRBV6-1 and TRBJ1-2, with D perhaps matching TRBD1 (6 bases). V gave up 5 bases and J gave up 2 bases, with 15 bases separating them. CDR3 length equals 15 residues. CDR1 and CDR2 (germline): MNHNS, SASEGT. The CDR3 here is CASSTDSRRNYGYTF. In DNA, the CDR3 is TGTGCCAGCAGTACGGACAGCCGACGAAACTATGGCTACACCTTC.

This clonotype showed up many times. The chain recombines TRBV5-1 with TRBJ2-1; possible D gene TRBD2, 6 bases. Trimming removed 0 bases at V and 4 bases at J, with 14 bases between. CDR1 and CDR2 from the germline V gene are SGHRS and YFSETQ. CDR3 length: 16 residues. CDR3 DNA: TGCGCCAGCAGCTTGGCAGTCGGGAGCACTTACAATGAGCAGTTCTTC. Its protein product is CASSLAVGSTYNEQFF.

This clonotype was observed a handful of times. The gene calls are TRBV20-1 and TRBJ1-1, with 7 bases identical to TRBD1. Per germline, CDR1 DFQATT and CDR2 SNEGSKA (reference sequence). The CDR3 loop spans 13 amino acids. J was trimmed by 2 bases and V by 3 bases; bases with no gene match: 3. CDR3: CSARRDSNTEAFF. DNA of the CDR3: TGCAGTGCTAGGCGGGACAGCAACACTGAAGCTTTCTTT.

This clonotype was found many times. The CDR3, as DNA: TGTGCCAGCAGCGTGACTAGCGGGAGTGGCAATGAGCAGTTCTTC. Amino acids: CASSVTSGSGNEQFF. This sequence joins TRBV6-2 or TRBV6-3 and TRBJ2-1; 12 positions match TRBD2. The CDR3 runs 15 residues. Germline V CDR1 and CDR2: MNHEY, SVGEGT. V lost 6 bases and J lost 6; bases outside the gene matches: 6.

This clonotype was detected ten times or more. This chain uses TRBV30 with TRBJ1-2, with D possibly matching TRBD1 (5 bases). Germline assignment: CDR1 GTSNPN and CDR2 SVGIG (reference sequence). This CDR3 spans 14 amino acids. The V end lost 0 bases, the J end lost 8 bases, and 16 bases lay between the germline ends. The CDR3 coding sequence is TGTGCCTGGAGTGTAGGTCTGGGGCAGTGGGGCTACACCTTC. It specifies CAWSVGLGQWGYTF.

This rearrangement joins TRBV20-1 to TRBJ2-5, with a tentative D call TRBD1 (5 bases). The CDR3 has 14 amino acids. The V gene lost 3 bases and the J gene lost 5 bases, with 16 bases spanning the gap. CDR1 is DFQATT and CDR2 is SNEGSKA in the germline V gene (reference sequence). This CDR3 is CSARDPQGIETQYF. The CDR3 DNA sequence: TGCAGTGCTAGGGACCCCCAGGGTATCGAGACCCAGTACTTC.

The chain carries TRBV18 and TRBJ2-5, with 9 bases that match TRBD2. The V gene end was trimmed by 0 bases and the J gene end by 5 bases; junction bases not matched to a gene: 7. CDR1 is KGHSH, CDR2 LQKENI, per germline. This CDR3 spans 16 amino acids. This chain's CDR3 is CASSPPGLAGTETQYF. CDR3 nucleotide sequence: TGTGCCAGCTCACCACCGGGCCTAGCGGGAACGGAGACCCAGTACTTC.

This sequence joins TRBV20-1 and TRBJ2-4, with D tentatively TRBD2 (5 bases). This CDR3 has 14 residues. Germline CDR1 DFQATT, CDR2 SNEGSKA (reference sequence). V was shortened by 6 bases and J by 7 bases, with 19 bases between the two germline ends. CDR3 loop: CSAVLRRGWNIQYF. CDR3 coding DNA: TGCAGTGCCGTCCTTCGGAGAGGGTGGAACATTCAGTACTTC.

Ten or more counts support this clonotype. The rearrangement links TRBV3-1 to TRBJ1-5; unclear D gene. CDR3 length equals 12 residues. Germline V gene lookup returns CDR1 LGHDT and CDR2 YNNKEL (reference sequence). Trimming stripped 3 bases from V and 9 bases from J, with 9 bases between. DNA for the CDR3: TGTGCCAGCAGCCACGGGTTGGGGCCCCAGCATTTT. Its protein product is CASSHGLGPQHF.

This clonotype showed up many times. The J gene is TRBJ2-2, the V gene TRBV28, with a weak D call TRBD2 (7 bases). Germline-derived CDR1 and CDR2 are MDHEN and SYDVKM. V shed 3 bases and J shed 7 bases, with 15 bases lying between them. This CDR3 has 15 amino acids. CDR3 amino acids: CASSLAGARVGELFF. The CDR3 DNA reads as TGTGCCAGCAGTTTGGCGGGGGCGCGGGTCGGGGAGCTGTTTTTT.

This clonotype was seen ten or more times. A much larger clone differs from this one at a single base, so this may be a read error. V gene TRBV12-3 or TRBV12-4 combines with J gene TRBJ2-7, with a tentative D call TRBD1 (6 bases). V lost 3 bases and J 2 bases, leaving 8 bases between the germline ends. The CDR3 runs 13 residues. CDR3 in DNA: TGTGCCAGCAGTTTGTGGGGGCCCTACGAGCAGTACTTC. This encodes CASSLWGPYEQYF.

CDR3 nucleotides: TGCAGTGCTAGGGGGAGACAGGGCCCGAACACTGAAGCTTTCTTT. Its translation is CSARGRQGPNTEAFF. The chain employs TRBV20-1 and TRBJ1-1, with 7 bases aligning to TRBD1. Germline V gives CDR1 DFQATT, CDR2 SNEGSKA (reference sequence). The V and J ends lost 3 bases and 1 base, in that order; junction bases with no gene match: 8. This CDR3 is built from 15 residues.

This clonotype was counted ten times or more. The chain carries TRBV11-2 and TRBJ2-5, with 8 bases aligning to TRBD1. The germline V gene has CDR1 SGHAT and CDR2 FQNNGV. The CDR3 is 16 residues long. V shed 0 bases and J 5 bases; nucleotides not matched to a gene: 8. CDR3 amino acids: CASSLDSQGAAETQYF. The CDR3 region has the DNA TGTGCCAGCAGCTTAGATAGTCAGGGGGCAGCCGAGACCCAGTACTTC.

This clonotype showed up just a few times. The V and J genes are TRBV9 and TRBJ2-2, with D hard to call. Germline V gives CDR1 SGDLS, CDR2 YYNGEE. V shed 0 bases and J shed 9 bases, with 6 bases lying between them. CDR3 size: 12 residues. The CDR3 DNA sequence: TGTGCCAGCAGCGTAGGGGGTCGGGAGCTGTTTTTT. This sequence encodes CASSVGGRELFF.

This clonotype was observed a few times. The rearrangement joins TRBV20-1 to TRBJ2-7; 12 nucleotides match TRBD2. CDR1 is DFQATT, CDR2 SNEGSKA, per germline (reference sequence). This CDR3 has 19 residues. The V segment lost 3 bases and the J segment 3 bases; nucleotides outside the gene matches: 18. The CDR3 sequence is CSASRRLAGEATTIYEQYF. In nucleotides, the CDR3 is TGCAGTGCTAGTCGAAGACTAGCGGGAGAAGCTACCACCATCTACGAGCAGTACTTC.

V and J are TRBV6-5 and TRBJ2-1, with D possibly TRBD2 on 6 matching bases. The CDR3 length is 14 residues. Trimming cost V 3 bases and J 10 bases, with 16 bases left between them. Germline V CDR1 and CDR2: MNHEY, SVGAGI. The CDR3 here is CASSYTGGRGEQFF. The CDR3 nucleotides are TGTGCCAGCAGTTATACCGGGGGACGAGGGGAGCAGTTCTTC.

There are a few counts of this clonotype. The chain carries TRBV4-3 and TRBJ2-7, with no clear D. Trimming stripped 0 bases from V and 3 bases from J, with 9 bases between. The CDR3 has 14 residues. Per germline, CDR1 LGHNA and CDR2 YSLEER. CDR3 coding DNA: TGCGCCAGCAGCCAAGATACCCGCTACTACGAGCAGTACTTC. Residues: CASSQDTRYYEQYF.

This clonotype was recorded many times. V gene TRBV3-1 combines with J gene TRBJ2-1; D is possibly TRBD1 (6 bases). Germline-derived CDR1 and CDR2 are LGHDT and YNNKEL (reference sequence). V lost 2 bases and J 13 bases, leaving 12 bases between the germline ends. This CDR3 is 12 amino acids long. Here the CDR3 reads CASSQREDRQFF. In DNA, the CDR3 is TGTGCCAGCAGCCAACGCGAGGACAGACAGTTCTTC.

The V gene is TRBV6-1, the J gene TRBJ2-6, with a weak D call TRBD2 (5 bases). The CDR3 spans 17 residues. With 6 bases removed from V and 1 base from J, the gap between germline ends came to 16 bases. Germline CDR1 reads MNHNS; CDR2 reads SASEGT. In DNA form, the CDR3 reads TGTGCCAGCAGACCAGACCTGGACTGGTCTGGGGCCAACGTCCTGACTTTC. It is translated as CASRPDLDWSGANVLTF.

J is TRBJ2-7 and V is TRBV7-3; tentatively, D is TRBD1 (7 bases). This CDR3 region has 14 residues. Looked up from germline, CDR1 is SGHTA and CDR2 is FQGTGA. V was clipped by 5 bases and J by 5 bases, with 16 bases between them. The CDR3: CASSPGDSPNEQYF. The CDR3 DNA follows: TGTGCCAGCAGCCCGGGGGACAGTCCCAACGAGCAGTACTTC. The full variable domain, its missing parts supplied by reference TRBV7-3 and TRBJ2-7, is GAGVSQTPSNKVTEKGKYVELRCDPISGHTALYWYRQSLGQGPEFLIYFQGTGAADDSGLPNDRFFAVRPEGSVSTLKIQRTERGDSAVYLCASSPGDSPNEQYFGPGTRLTVT.

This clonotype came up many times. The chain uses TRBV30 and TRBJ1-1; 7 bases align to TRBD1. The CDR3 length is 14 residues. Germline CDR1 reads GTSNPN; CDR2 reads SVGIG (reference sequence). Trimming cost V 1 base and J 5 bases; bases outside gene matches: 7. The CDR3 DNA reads TGTGCCTGGAGTGCCTGGGGACAGACGACTGAAGCTTTCTTT. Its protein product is CAWSAWGQTTEAFF.

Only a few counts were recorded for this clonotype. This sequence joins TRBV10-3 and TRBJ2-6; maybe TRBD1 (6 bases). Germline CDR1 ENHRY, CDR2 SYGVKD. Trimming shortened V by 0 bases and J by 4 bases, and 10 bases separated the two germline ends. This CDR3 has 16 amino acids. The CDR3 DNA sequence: TGTGCCATCAGTGAGTCAGGGGGAAGAGGGGCCAACGTCCTGACTTTC. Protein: CAISESGGRGANVLTF.

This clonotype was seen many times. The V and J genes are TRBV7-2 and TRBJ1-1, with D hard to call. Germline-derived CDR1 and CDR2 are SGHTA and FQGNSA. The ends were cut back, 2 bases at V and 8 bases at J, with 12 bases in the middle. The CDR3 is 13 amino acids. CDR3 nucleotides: TGTGCCAGCAGCTTAAGGAGGTGGGGAGAAGCTTTCTTT. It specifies CASSLRRWGEAFF.

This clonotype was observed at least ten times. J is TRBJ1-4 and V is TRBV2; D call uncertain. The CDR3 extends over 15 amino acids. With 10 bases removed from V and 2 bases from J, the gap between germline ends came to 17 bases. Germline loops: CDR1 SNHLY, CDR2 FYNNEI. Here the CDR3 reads CATAQEGSTNEKLFF. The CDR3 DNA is TGTGCCACCGCCCAAGAAGGTTCTACTAATGAAAAACTGTTTTTT.

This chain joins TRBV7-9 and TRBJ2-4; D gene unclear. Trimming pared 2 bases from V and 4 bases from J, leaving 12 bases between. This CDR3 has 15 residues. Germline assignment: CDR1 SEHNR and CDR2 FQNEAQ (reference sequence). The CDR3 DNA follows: TGTGCCAGCAGCTTATTAGGAGACCCAAAAAACATTCAGTACTTC. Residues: CASSLLGDPKNIQYF.

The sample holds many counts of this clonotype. CDR3 nucleotides: TGTGCCAGCAGTCACGGGACAGGGTCGTACGAGCAGTACTTC. Amino acid sequence: CASSHGTGSYEQYF. The chain joins TRBV12-3 or TRBV12-4 to TRBJ2-7; 9 bases align to TRBD1. This CDR3 spans 14 amino acids. V trimming: 5 bases; J trimming: 4 bases; junction bases outside the gene matches: 6.

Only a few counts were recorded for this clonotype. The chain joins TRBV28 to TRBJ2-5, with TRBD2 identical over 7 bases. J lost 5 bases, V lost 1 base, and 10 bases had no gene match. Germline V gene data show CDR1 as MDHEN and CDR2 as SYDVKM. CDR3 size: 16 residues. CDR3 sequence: CASSLFGFWGGETQYF. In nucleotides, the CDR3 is TGTGCCAGCAGTTTATTTGGTTTTTGGGGGGGGGAGACCCAGTACTTC.

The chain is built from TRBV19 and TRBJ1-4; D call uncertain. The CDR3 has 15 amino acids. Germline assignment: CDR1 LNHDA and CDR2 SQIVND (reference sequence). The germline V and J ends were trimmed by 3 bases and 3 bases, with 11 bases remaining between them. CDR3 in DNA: TGTGCCAGTAGTATCGGGCCAGAGGCTAATGAAAAACTGTTTTTT. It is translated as CASSIGPEANEKLFF.

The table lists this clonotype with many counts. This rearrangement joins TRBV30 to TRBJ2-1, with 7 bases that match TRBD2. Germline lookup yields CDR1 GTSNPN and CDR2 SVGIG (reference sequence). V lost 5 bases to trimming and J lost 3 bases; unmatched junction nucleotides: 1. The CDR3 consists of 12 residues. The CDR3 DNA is TGTGCCTGGCAGCGGGACTACAATGAGCAGTTCTTC. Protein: CAWQRDYNEQFF. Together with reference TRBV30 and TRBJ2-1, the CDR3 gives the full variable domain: SQTIHQWPATLVQPVGSPLSLECTVEGTSNPNLYWYRQAAGRGLQLLFYSVGIGQISSEVPQNLSASRPQDRQFILSSKKLLLSDSGFYLCAWQRDYNEQFFGPGTRLTVL.